This T cell receptor (beta chain) was identified in a study of metastatic and nonmetastatic thyroid tumors. Study summary: The study looked at repertoires side by side in blood and in tumor or nodule tissue from malignant and benign thyroid patients. Study results and limitations: Benign nodules were reported to have significantly lower TCR beta diversity than malignant thyroid tumors, in blood and tumor.

The junction had 11 bases not matched to a gene; V was cut back by 4 bases and J by 7 bases. The CDR3 has 16 amino acids. Per germline, CDR1 SGHTA and CDR2 FQGNSA. This clone was recorded many times. The antigen is unknown. Original analysis: To classify distant metastasis in papillary thyroid cancer, a model was built from CDR3 differences across clinicopathological groups. With MiXCR, TCRdb called clones anew from the PCR reads. It is TCRdb's table, rather than the study itself, that gives the V and J calls and clone size. Among about 33,000 clones listed, about a sixth were seen once. Treatment of any kind had been given to no patient before thyroid surgery.

This chain uses TRBV7-2 with TRBJ2-1, with TRBD2 matching over 9 bases. Sample: blood. The receptor was derived from a female donor with papillary thyroid cancer or a benign thyroid nodule (not recorded which). Some clones in this sample may be carry-over from other donors' samples. CDR3 region: CASSSQGAGGRNEQFF. The CDR3 DNA is TGTGCCAGCAGCTCCCAAGGGGCGGGGGGGCGGAATGAGCAGTTCTTC.